Below are 7 T cell receptor beta chains sequenced from a single sample in a study of T cell repertoires in cytomegalovirus infection. TCRdb re-derived calls from the reads in MiXCR, one entry per CDR3 protein. The sample lists 680,000 or so distinct CDR3 sequences; 35% to 45% were seen once. Sequencing was performed on PBMCs. These TCRs come from a human donor in good health (CMV status not recorded). Some clones in this sample may be carry-over from other donors' samples.

In its sample, this clonotype was seen a few times. The chain has TRBV10-2 and TRBJ2-7; 8 bases fit TRBD2. The trim removed 2 bases at V and 6 bases at J, leaving 6 bases unmatched. Germline assignment: CDR1 WSHSY and CDR2 SAAADI. The CDR3 is 14 amino acids. CDR3 sequence reads: CASSEGTSLFEQYF. CDR3 in DNA: TGCGCCAGCAGTGAGGGGACTAGTCTCTTCGAGCAGTACTTC.

The J gene is TRBJ2-1, the V gene TRBV20-1; perhaps TRBD2 as D (5 bases). V was cut by 3 bases and J by 9 bases, with 6 bases left in between. CDR3 length: 10 residues. Germline V CDR1 and CDR2: DFQATT, SNEGSKA (reference sequence). Here the CDR3 DNA reads TGCAGTGCTAGTGAGGGTGAGCAGTTCTTC. Translation gives CSASEGEQFF.

This clonotype was recorded a few times. The V gene is TRBV12-3 or TRBV12-4, the J gene TRBJ1-5, with 7 bases lining up with TRBD1. CDR3 length: 18 residues. V dropped 5 bases and J dropped 0; count of bases not matched to a gene: 13. CDR3 sequence reads: CASSRRERGQFSNQPQHF. The CDR3 nucleotides read TGTGCCAGCAGTCGACGAGAAAGGGGACAGTTTAGCAATCAGCCCCAGCATTTT.

This clonotype was counted a few times. The rearrangement links TRBV10-3 to TRBJ1-1; maybe TRBD1 (6 bases). Germline assignment: CDR1 ENHRY and CDR2 SYGVKD. Trimming took 0 bases from V and 10 from J, leaving 27 bases between them. The CDR3 is 18 residues long. CDR3 sequence (DNA): TGTGCCATCAGTGAGTCCCCAGAAAGGGACATCACCCGGAAGGGAGCTTTCTTT. Amino acid sequence: CAISESPERDITRKGAFF.

The chain recombines TRBV11-2 with TRBJ2-1, with D tentatively TRBD1 or TRBD2 (5 bases each). CDR3 size: 17 residues. Trimming removed 5 bases at V and 0 bases at J, with 17 bases between. The germline CDR1 and CDR2 sequences are SGHAT and FQNNGV. The CDR3 region is CASSPGWTGSSYNEQFF. CDR3 DNA sequence: TGTGCCAGCAGCCCAGGGTGGACTGGGAGCTCCTACAATGAGCAGTTCTTC.

The chain recombines TRBV6-6 with TRBJ2-1; 7 nucleotides align to TRBD1. Trimming took 7 bases from V and 4 from J; bases not matched to a gene: 7. Germline loops: CDR1 MNHNY, CDR2 SVGAGI (reference sequence). The CDR3 has 14 residues. In DNA, the CDR3 is TGTGCCAGCAAGCCCGGGACAGTTTACAATGAGCAGTTCTTC. Residues: CASKPGTVYNEQFF.

This clonotype was counted once. The CDR3 region is CASSRTRGGAAYNEQFF. Here the CDR3 DNA reads TGTGCCAGCAGCAGAACCCGAGGGGGCGCAGCTTACAATGAGCAGTTCTTC. V is TRBV28 and J is TRBJ2-1, with 7 bases identical to TRBD1. The V and J ends lost 6 bases and 4 bases, in that order; junction bases with no gene match: 15. The CDR3 runs to 17 residues. Germline V CDR1 and CDR2: MDHEN, SYDVKM.